The 7 T cell receptor beta chains given below trace back to one sample, sequenced in a study of T cells of healthy individuals. Using its own MiXCR run on the 5' RACE reads, TCRdb lists one record per CDR3 protein. The repertoire holds tens of thousands of distinct CDR3 sequences, with about 17% as singletons. These receptors were collected from a human donor in good health.

This clonotype was found a few times. The chain uses TRBV7-9 and TRBJ2-3; maybe TRBD2 (6 bases). V shed 5 bases and J shed 6 bases, with 21 bases lying between them. Germline loops: CDR1 SEHNR, CDR2 FQNEAQ (reference sequence). The CDR3 is 16 amino acids. CDR3 DNA sequence: TGTGCCAGCAGCGGTGGAGGGCCTCTTGGATCCGATACGCAGTATTTT. This encodes CASSGGGPLGSDTQYF.

This clonotype was detected a few times. The chain joins TRBV9 to TRBJ2-2; D is uncertain. V was trimmed by 6 bases and J by 6 bases, leaving 18 bases between them. The CDR3 is 15 residues long. Germline V gene data show CDR1 as SGDLS and CDR2 as YYNGEE. CDR3 sequence: CASMARPDGAGELFF. In DNA, the CDR3 is TGTGCCAGCATGGCACGTCCTGATGGCGCCGGGGAGCTGTTTTTT. The full variable domain, completed using reference TRBV9 and TRBJ2-2, is DSGVTQTPKHLITATGQRVTLRCSPRSGDLSVYWYQQSLDQGLQFLIQYYNGEERAKGNILERFSAQQFPDLHSELNLSSLELGDSALYFCASMARPDGAGELFFGEGSRLTVL.

In this sample, this clonotype turned up a few times. The chain recombines TRBV5-1 with TRBJ2-3, with a tentative D call TRBD1 (6 bases). Germline CDR1 reads SGHRS; CDR2 reads YFSETQ. The CDR3 is 14 residues long. The V end was cut by 5 bases, the J end by 4 bases, with 14 bases between. The CDR3 DNA is TGCGCCAGCAGTCCACAGGGCATTGCAGATACGCAGTATTTT. This encodes CASSPQGIADTQYF.

The rearrangement links TRBV2 to TRBJ2-7; D is unresolved. Germline loops: CDR1 SNHLY, CDR2 FYNNEI. Trimming shortened V by 1 base and J by 0 bases, and 10 bases separated the two germline ends. CDR3 length: 15 residues. CDR3 nucleotides: TGTGCCAGCAGTGAAGAAGGAATTCACTCCTACGAGCAGTACTTC. The encoded protein is CASSEEGIHSYEQYF.

The sample holds many counts of this clonotype. The V and J genes are TRBV11-3 and TRBJ2-3; D perhaps matches TRBD2 (6 bases). The V gene lost 4 bases and the J gene lost 11 bases, with 19 bases spanning the gap. In germline, CDR1 is SGHNT, CDR2 YENEEA. The CDR3 sequence is 14 residues long. CDR3 bases: TGTGCCAGCAGCTCCCCCGGGAGCAATCGCGGGCAGTATTTT. Translating it yields CASSSPGSNRGQYF.

This clonotype was recorded at least ten times. The CDR3 does not end in the conserved phenylalanine or tryptophan, so this is likely a read error. The limits of the CDR3 on the DNA are not certain, so only TCRdb's listed CDR3 is given. This chain links TRBV2 with TRBJ1-6; the D call of TRBD1 is as the table states it, not checked on the DNA. Per germline, CDR1 SNHLY and CDR2 FYNNEI. The CDR3 length equals 9 residues, ends included. The CDR3 reads CASSLRVRV.

In its sample, this clonotype was seen a few times. This chain links TRBV7-2 with TRBJ1-1; D not resolved. V was cut by 5 bases and J by 4 bases, with 17 bases left in between. Germline loops: CDR1 SGHTA, CDR2 FQGNSA. CDR3 length: 15 amino acids. In nucleotides, the CDR3 is TGTGCCAGCAGCCCGCGCCAGGTAGTTTCCACTGAAGCTTTCTTT. This codes for CASSPRQVVSTEAFF.